This entry describes one TCR beta chain. What it recognizes is unknown. The data originate from a study of T cell responses to AZD1222 COVID-19 vaccine. Study conclusions and caveats: Regions 160-218 and 743-854 held dominance among vaccine-associated CD4 TCRs, which spanned spike. Reportedly, close to half of spike-specific TCRs are directed against unmutated variant regions. It was only a handful of AZD1222 recipients who were seropositive at baseline.

Second-dose schedules of about 4 or about 12 weeks were combined. CDR3 size: 13 residues. Per the germline V gene, CDR1 is SQVTM and CDR2 is ANQGSEA. Trimming at V came to 3 bases and at J to 5 bases, leaving 6 bases not matched to a gene. Clones were read by immunoSEQ multiplex PCR, and TCRdb kept only the in-frame ones, dropping some. The table has some 150,000 clones, 80% to 95% seen once. This specimen consisted of peripheral blood, obtained 28 days after the second AZD1222 dose. The chain recombines TRBV29-1 with TRBJ2-7; the match to TRBD2 covers 8 bases. This clonotype was obtained from an adult who received the AZD1222 COVID-19 vaccine. Here the CDR3 DNA reads TGCAGCGTTGATGGACTAGCCCTAGACGAGCAGTACTTC. This translates into CSVDGLALDEQYF.